This T cell receptor beta chain was captured by sequencing in a study of technical replicates of blood from a handful of donors. V was clipped by 4 bases and J by 4 bases; unmatched bases: 12. Per germline, CDR1 SGDLS and CDR2 YYNGEE. The CDR3 covers 17 residues. TCRdb's copy holds only in-frame clones and misses some; the assay was immunoSEQ multiplex PCR. The sample records 85,000 to 100,000 clones, approximately 96% being singletons. In this sample, this clone turned up once. The TCR originated in a human donor in good health. What was sequenced was T cells isolated from PBMCs. The chain links TRBV9 to TRBJ2-7, with 12 bases that match TRBD2. The CDR3 sequence: CASSPGTTSGSFYEQYF. In DNA, the CDR3 is TGTGCCAGCAGCCCAGGCACGACTAGCGGGAGTTTTTACGAGCAGTACTTC.